This T cell receptor beta chain stems from a study of a mutant IDH1 vaccine in newly diagnosed glioma. Study context: Vaccines began 4-6 weeks after radiotherapy alone, or with temozolomide cycles. Treated patients were roughly 62% male, about 40% female, mean age around 40 years. Prior therapy was radiotherapy, temozolomide, or both; most received both.

Trimming took 3 bases from V and 4 from J; bases not matched to a gene: 1. This CDR3 comprises 13 residues. The V gene's germline CDR1 is SGDLS and CDR2 YYNGEE. Time point indicated: week 11, during vaccination. Each dose of the vaccine consisted of 300 ug of mutant IDH1 20-mer peptide, with topical imiquimod. This table comes from immunoSEQ multiplex PCR, and its TCRdb copy is limited to in-frame clones, with some not included. Altogether more than 20,000 clones are present, 79% being singletons, with the ten largest covering 6.5% to 9%. Findings of the study overall: Pseudoprogression seemed unrelated to changes in top peripheral T cell clonotypes.

With respect to this clone: Its target is not known.

The source is a middle-aged man with glioma. The chain has TRBV9 and TRBJ1-1; 9 bases line up with TRBD1. The sample here was PBMCs, taken from a glioma patient whose treatment included an IDH1 peptide vaccine. DNA for the CDR3: TGTGCCAGCAGCGCGACAGGGGGCACTGAAGCTTTCTTT. Translation gives CASSATGGTEAFF.